Presented here are 8 T cell receptor beta chains from one specimen sequenced in a study of cytomegalovirus exposure and HLA in healthy donors. The PCR was carried out with 60 Vbeta primers and 13 Jbeta primers. Sequenced by immunoSEQ multiplex PCR; TCRdb stores in-frame clones only, minus some. The sample includes around 100,000 clones, roughly 77% of them seen just once. Sequenced material: PBMCs. These receptors were taken from a woman aged 50 to 60 in good health and CMV-seropositive.

The chain employs TRBV29-1 and TRBJ2-3; unclear D gene. Trimming shortened V by 2 bases and J by 4 bases, and 10 bases separated the two germline ends. Germline loops: CDR1 SQVTM, CDR2 ANQGSEA. CDR3 size: 13 residues. In DNA form, the CDR3 reads TGCAGCGTTGAACCCCAGTACCCAGATACGCAGTATTTT. Translating gives CSVEPQYPDTQYF.

The rearrangement links TRBV13 to TRBJ1-6, with 8 bases lining up with TRBD1. The germline V gene encodes CDR1 PRHDT and CDR2 FYEKMQ (reference sequence). CDR3 size: 15 residues. V was clipped by 5 bases and J by 7 bases; unmatched bases: 7. CDR3 protein: CASSGRTGSNSPLHF. The CDR3 DNA reads as TGTGCCAGCAGCGGCCGGACAGGGTCAAATTCACCCCTCCACTTT.

The gene calls are TRBV27 and TRBJ2-5; 10 positions agree with TRBD2. V lost 5 bases and J lost 14; bases outside the gene matches: 14. This CDR3 comprises 14 residues. The germline CDR1 and CDR2 sequences are MNHEY and SMNVEV (reference sequence). The CDR3 DNA sequence: TGTGCCAGCAGTCCCCCCGGGACTAGCGATCAACCCTACTTC. Protein sequence: CASSPPGTSDQPYF.

The chain employs TRBV7-8 and TRBJ1-5; D is perhaps TRBD1 (6 bases). The V gene's germline CDR1 is SGHVS and CDR2 FQNEAQ. The CDR3 covers 16 residues. Trimming took off 2 bases at V and 0 bases at J, with 11 bases between the two ends. The CDR3 coding sequence is TGTGCCAGCAGCTTAAGGGGGGGGAGTAGCAATCAGCCCCAGCATTTT. It is translated as CASSLRGGSSNQPQHF.

This chain links TRBV7-8 with TRBJ1-5; D might be TRBD1 (5 bases). V was clipped by 0 bases and J by 5 bases, with 8 bases between them. The CDR3 loop spans 14 amino acids. Germline CDR1 and CDR2: SGHVS and FQNEAQ. CDR3 nucleotides: TGTGCCAGCAGCTTAGCAGGGGAATATCAGCCCCAGCATTTT. Translating it yields CASSLAGEYQPQHF.

The chain uses TRBV30 and TRBJ1-2, with 7 nucleotides matching TRBD1. The germline V gene encodes CDR1 GTSNPN and CDR2 SVGIG (reference sequence). V shed 2 bases, J shed 6 bases, and the junction held 12 bases outside the gene matches. This CDR3 region has 15 residues. The CDR3 region has the DNA TGTGCCTGGAGTCGTCGGAGAGGGGGCTTGGATGGCTACACCTTC. This codes for CAWSRRRGGLDGYTF.

The chain carries TRBV27 and TRBJ1-6; D is unclear. Germline V gene lookup returns CDR1 MNHEY and CDR2 SMNVEV (reference sequence). This CDR3 comprises 14 residues. V was cut by 2 bases and J by 9 bases, with 11 bases left in between. CDR3 sequence reads: CASSLGQKSSPLHF. The CDR3 DNA sequence: TGTGCCAGCAGTTTAGGTCAGAAAAGTTCACCCCTCCACTTT.

The chain uses TRBV9 and TRBJ2-5; D might be TRBD1 (5 bases). The V and J ends lost 0 bases and 4 bases respectively, with 13 bases between them. The CDR3 is made up of 15 amino acids. Germline V CDR1 and CDR2: SGDLS, YYNGEE. CDR3 sequence: CASSVEAGNGETQYF. The CDR3 region has the DNA TGTGCCAGCAGCGTAGAGGCAGGGAACGGAGAGACCCAGTACTTC.